This T cell receptor (beta chain) was found in a study of T cells in Graves' hyperthyroidism and ophthalmopathy. Turning to the study itself: Peripheral blood specimens were obtained at initial diagnosis, prior to any treatment.

There are a few counts of this clonotype. What was amplified from RNA transcripts were TCR beta CDR3 regions. Carried out on the TCR CDR3, a first-round RT-PCR used the HTBI primer set. TCRdb re-analysed the multiplex PCR reads in MiXCR, keeping a single row per CDR3 protein. The table shows under 350,000 distinct CDR3 sequences, with 21% occurring only once. Diagnosis relied on clinical symptoms, serum thyroxine and TRAb, thyroid ultrasound and orbital computed tomography. The CDR3 runs 14 residues. V lost 7 bases, J lost 4 bases, and 13 bases lay in between. In germline, CDR1 is SGHTA, CDR2 FQGTGA. The sequence was collected from a woman aged 45-65 years with Graves' hyperthyroidism. The rearrangement uses TRBV7-3 and TRBJ2-2; D possibly corresponds to TRBD2 (6 bases). Sequenced sample: blood. CDR3 amino acids: CASTITGGTGELFF. CDR3 bases: TGTGCCAGCACTATTACCGGGGGCACCGGGGAGCTGTTTTTT.